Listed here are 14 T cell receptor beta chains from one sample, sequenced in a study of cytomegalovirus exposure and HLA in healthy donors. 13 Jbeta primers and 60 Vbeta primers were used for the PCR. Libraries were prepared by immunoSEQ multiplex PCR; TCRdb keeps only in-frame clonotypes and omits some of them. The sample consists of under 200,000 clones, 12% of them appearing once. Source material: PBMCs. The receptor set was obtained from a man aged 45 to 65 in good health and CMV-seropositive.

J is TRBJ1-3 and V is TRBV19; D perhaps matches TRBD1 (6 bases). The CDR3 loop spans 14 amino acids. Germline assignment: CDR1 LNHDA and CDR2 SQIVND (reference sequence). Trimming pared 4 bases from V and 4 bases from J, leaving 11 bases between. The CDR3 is CASSKRGQGNTIYF. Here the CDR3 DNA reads TGTGCCAGTAGTAAGCGGGGGCAAGGAAACACCATATATTTT.

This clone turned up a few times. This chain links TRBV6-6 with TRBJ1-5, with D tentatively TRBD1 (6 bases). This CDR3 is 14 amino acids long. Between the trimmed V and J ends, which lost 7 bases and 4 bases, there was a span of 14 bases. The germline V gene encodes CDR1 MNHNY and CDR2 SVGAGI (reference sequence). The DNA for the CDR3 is TGTGCCAGCATTTCGGGAGGGGGTAATCAGCCCCAGCATTTT. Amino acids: CASISGGGNQPQHF.

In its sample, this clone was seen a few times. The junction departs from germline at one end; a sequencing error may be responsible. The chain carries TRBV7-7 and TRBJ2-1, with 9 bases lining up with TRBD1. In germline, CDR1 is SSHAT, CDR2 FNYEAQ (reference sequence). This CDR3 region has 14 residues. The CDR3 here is CASSFGTGSNEQFF. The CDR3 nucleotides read TGTGCTAGCAGCTTTGGGACAGGGAGTAATGAGCAGTTCTTC.

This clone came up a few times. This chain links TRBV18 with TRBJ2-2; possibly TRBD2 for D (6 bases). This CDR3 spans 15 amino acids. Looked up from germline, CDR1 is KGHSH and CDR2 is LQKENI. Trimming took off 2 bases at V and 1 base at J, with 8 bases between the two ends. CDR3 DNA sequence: TGTGCCAGCTCACCAGAGGGACTGAACACCGGGGAGCTGTTTTTT. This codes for CASSPEGLNTGELFF.

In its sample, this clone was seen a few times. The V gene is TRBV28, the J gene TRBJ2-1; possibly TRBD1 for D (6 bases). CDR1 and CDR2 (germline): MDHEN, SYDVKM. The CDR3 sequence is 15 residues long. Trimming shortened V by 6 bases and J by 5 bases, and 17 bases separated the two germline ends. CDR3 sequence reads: CASSGAGVENNEQFF. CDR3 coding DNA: TGTGCCAGCAGCGGCGCAGGGGTAGAGAACAATGAGCAGTTCTTC.

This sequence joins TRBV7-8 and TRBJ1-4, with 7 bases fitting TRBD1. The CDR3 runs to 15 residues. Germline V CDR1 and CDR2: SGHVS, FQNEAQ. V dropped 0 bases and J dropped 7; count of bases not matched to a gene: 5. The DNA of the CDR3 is TGTGCCAGCAGCTTAGCACAGGGGTTGGGTGAAAAACTGTTTTTT. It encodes CASSLAQGLGEKLFF.

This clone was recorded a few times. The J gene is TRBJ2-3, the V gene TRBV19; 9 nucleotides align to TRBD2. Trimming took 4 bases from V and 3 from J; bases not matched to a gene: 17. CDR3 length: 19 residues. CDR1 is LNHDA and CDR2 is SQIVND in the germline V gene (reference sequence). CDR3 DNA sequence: TGTGCCAGTAGTAAGGCGGGGGGGCTTGGTGCAGATGTGACAGATACGCAGTATTTT. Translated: CASSKAGGLGADVTDTQYF.

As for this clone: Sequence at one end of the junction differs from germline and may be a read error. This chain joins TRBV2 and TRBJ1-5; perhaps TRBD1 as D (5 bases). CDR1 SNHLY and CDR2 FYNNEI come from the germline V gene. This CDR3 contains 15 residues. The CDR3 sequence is CASSDSTGGNQPQNF. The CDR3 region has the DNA TGTGCCAGCAGTGATTCGACGGGGGGAAATCAGCCCCAGAATTTT. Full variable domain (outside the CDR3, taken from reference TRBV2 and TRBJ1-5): EPEVTQTPSHQVTQMGQEVILRCVPISNHLYFYWYRQILGQKVEFLVSFYNNEISEKSEIFDDQFSVERPDGSNFTLKIRSTKLEDSAMYFCASSDSTGGNQPQNFGDGTRLSIL.

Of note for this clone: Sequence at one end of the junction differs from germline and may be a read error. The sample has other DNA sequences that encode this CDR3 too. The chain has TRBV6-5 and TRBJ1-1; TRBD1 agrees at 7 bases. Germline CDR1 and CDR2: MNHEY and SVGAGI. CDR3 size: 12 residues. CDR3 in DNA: TGTGCAAGCAGTCGGGACAGCTCTGAAGCTTTCTTT. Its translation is CASSRDSSEAFF.

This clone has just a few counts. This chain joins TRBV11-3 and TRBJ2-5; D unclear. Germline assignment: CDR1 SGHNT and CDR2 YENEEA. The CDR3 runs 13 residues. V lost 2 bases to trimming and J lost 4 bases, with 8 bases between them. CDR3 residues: CASSLNSIETQYF. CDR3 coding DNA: TGTGCCAGCAGCTTAAACTCGATAGAGACCCAGTACTTC.

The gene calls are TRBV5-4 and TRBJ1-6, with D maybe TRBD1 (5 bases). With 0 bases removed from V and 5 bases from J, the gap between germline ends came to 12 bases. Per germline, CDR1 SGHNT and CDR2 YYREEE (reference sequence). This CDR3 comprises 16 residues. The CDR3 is CASSLGSRGDNSPLHF. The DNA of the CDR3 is TGTGCCAGCAGCTTGGGCTCCCGGGGGGATAATTCACCCCTCCACTTT.

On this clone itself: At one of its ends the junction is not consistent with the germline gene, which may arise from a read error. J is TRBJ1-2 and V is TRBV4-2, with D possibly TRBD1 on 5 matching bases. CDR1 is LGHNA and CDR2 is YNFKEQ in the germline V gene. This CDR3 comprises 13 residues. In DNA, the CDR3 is TGTGCCAGCAGCCCTCAGGGTTTGGCGAACCAGGACTTC. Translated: CASSPQGLANQDF.

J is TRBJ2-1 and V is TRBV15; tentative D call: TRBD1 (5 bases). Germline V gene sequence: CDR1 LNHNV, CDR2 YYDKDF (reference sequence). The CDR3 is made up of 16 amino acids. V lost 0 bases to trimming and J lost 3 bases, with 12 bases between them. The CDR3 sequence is CATSRDRVGIYNEQFF. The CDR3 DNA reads TGTGCCACCAGCAGAGACAGGGTAGGGATCTACAATGAGCAGTTCTTC.

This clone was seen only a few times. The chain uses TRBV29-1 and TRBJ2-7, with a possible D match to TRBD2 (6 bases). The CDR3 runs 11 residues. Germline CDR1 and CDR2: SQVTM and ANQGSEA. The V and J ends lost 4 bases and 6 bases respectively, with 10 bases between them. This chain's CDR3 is CSVVGGLEQYF. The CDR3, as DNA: TGCAGCGTTGTTGGGGGACTCGAGCAGTACTTC.